Sequencing of this T cell receptor beta chain was carried out in a study of CD4+ T cells in melanoma. Sequencing was performed with immunoSEQ multiplex PCR; in TCRdb, only in-frame clones are kept and a portion is missing. The profile covers about 110,000 clones, with around 92% appearing a single time and about 3.5% taken by the ten largest. About this clone: Antigen unknown.

CDR3 length equals 15 residues. The ends lost 0 bases at V and 3 bases at J; junction bases unmatched: 5. Germline CDR1 is SGHRS and CDR2 is YFSETQ. Study results and limitations: Neoantigen-specific CD4+ T cells in melanoma reportedly had diverse differentiation states. CD8+ T cell, macrophage and B cell function reportedly correlated with neoantigen-specific CD4+ T cells.

The clonotype was recovered from a human donor with melanoma. Sample: peripheral blood. This chain uses TRBV5-1 with TRBJ2-7; 8 nucleotides agree with TRBD2. The CDR3: CASSLAGREVYEQYF. CDR3 bases: TGCGCCAGCAGCTTGGCCGGGCGGGAGGTCTACGAGCAGTACTTC.